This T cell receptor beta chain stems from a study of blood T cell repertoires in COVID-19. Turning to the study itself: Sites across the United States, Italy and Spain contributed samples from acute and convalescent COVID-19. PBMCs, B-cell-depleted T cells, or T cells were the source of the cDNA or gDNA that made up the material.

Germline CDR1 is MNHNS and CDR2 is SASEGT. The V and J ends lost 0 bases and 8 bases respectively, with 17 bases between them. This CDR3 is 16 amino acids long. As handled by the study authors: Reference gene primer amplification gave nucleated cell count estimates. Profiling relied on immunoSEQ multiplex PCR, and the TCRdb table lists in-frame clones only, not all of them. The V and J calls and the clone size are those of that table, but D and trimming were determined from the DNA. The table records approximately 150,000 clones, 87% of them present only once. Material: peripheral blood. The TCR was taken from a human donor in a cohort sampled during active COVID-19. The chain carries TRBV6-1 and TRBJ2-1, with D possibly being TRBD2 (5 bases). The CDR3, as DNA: TGTGCCAGCAGTGAAGCGAGGAGTCGGGATAGGGATGAGCAGTTCTTC. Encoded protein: CASSEARSRDRDEQFF.